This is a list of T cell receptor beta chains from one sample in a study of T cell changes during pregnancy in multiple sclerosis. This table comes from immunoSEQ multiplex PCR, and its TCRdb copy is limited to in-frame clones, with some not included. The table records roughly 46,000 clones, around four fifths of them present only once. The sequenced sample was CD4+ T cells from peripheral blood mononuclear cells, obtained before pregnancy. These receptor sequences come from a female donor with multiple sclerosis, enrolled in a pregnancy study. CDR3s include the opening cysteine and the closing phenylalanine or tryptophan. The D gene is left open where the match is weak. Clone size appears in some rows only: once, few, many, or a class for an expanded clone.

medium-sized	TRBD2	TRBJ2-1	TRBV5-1	TGCGCCAGCAGCTTCGGACGAAGGACTAGCGGGAGCAATGAGCAGTTCTTC	CASSFGRRTSGSNEQFF
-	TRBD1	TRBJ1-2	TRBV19	TGTGCCAGTAGGGCGGACAGGGGAAGATATTCCAACTATGGCTACACCTTC	CASRADRGRYSNYGYTF
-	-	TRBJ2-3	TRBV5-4	TGTGCCAGCAGCTGGGCAGTGGAAGATACGCAGTATTTT	CASSWAVEDTQYF
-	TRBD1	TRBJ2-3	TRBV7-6	TGTGCCAGCAGCACCGTTCTCGCAGGGCCGACAGGGAAAGCAGATACGCAGTATTTT	CASSTVLAGPTGKADTQYF
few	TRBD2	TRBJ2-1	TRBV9	TGTGCCAGCAGCGTAGGAGCGGGGGGGCTGTACAATGAGCAGTTCTTC	CASSVGAGGLYNEQFF
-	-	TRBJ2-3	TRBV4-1	TGCGCCAGCAGCCAAGGTAGTACTTTTATAGGGGAAGATACGCAGTATTTT	CASSQGSTFIGEDTQYF
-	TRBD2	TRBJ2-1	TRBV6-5	TGTGCCAGCAGTTTAGGAGCGGGGAGCGGTGAGCAGTTCTTC	CASSLGAGSGEQFF
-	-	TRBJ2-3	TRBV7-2	TGTGCCAGCAGTAAAGGTCTAGCGAACACAGATACGCAGTATTTT	CASSKGLANTDTQYF
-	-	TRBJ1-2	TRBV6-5	TGTGCCAGCAGGGGCCCTCAAGCTAACTATGGCTACACCTTC	CASRGPQANYGYTF
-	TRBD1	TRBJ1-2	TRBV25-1	TGTGCCAGCAGTTTACAGGGGGTTACGGGATCCTATGGCTACACCTTC	CASSLQGVTGSYGYTF
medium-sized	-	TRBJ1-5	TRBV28	TGTGCCAGCAGCGCGGGGCATAGCAATCAGCCCCAGCATTTT	CASSAGHSNQPQHF
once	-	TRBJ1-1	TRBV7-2	TGTGCCAGCAGCCCAGGGGCGGACACTGAAGCTTTCTTT	CASSPGADTEAFF
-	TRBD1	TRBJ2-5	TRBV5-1	TGCGCCAGCAGCTTGGGCCCGACAGGGGGTGGAGAGACCCAGTACTTC	CASSLGPTGGGETQYF
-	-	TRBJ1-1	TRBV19	TGTGCCAGTAGTCCACAAAACCTGAACACTGAAGCTTTCTTT	CASSPQNLNTEAFF
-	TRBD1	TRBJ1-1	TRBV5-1	TGCGCCAGCAGCTTGGTGATGCGGACAGGACGCACTGAAGCTTTCTTT	CASSLVMRTGRTEAFF
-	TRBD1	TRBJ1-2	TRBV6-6	TGTGCCAGCACCGGGACAGGATATGGCTACACCTTC	CASTGTGYGYTF
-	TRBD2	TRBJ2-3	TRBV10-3	TGTGCCATCAGTGACGGGGGGGGGCGCACAGATACGCAGTATTTT	CAISDGGGRTDTQYF
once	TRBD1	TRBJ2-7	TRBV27	TGTGCCAGCAGTTTTATGCCCGGGACAGGGATCTACGAGCAGTACTTC	CASSFMPGTGIYEQYF
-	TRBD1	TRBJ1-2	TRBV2	TGTGCCAGCAGTCGGGACAGTACTTACTATGGCTACACCTTC	CASSRDSTYYGYTF
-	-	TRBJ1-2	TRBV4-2	TGTGCCAGCAGCCATGACATTAACTATGGCTACACCTTC	CASSHDINYGYTF
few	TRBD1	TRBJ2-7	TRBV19	TGTGCCAGTAGTATAGGAGGGACAGGCGGCTCCTACGAGCAGTACTTC	CASSIGGTGGSYEQYF
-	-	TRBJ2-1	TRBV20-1	TGCAGTGCTAGAGATGGGAGTGAGCAGTTCTTC	CSARDGSEQFF
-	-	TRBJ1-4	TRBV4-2	TGTGCCAGCAGCCAACCCGCCTTTGGGACACCCGATGAAAAACTGTTTTTT	CASSQPAFGTPDEKLFF
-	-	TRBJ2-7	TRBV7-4	TGTGCCAGCAGCTTACTTCTTTATACCAAGCGATCCTACGAGCAGTACTTC	CASSLLLYTKRSYEQYF
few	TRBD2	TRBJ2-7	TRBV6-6	TGTGCCAGCAGACCCCTAGCGGGAGGCTACGAGCAGTACTTC	CASRPLAGGYEQYF
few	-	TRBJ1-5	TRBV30	TGTGCCTGGAGCGCAGCGGGGGGCAATCAGCCCCAGCATTTT	CAWSAAGGNQPQHF
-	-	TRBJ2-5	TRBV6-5	TGTGCCAGCAGTTATGGCATTGGGGCCCTAGGGGAGACCCAGTACTTC	CASSYGIGALGETQYF
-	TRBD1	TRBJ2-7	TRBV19	TGTGCCAGTAGTACCCAGACAGGGGGTACCTACGAGCAGTACTTC	CASSTQTGGTYEQYF
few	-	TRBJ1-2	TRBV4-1	TGCGCCAGCAGCCAAGATCGGGGTAATGGCTACACCTTC	CASSQDRGNGYTF
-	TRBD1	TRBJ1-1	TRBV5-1	TGCGCCAGCAGCTCAACAGGGGGTATGAACACTGAAGCTTTCTTT	CASSSTGGMNTEAFF
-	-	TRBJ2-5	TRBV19	TGTGCCAGTAGCAATCTCCCAGGCGAGACCCAGTACTTC	CASSNLPGETQYF
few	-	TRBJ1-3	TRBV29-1	TGCAGCGTTACGAGACAATCTGGAAACACCATATATTTT	CSVTRQSGNTIYF
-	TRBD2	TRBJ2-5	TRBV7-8	TGTGCCAGCAGCCGCGGACTAGCGGGGAGAGAGACCCAGTACTTC	CASSRGLAGRETQYF
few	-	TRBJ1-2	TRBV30	TGTGCCTGGGCGCCGACAGGTTATGGCTACACCTTC	CAWAPTGYGYTF
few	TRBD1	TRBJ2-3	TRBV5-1	TGCGCCAGCACCCTGGGACAGGGAGTCACAGATACGCAGTATTTT	CASTLGQGVTDTQYF
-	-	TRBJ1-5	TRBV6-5	TGTGCCAGCGGCGACACTCCCCTCAATCGGCCCCAGCATTTT	CASGDTPLNRPQHF
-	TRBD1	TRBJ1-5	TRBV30	TGTGCCTGGAGTTACAGGGGAGGTCAGCCCCAGCATTTT	CAWSYRGGQPQHF
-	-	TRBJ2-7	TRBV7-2	TGTGCCAGCAGCTTATACACGGGTACCTACGAGCAGTACTTC	CASSLYTGTYEQYF
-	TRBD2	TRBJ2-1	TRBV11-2	TGTGCCAGCAGCTTAGATTGGACTAGCTATGAGCAGTTCTTC	CASSLDWTSYEQFF
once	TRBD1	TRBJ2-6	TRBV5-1	TGCGCCAGCAGCTTGGACCCTCTGGGGACAGCCTCTGGGGCCAACGTCCTGACTTTC	CASSLDPLGTASGANVLTF
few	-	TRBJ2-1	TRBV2	TGTGCCAGCACCACAACAGGGCAGGAGCAGTTCTTC	CASTTTGQEQFF
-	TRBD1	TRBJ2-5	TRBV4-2	TGTGCCAGCAGCCAAGTACAGGGGCAAGAGACCCAGTACTTC	CASSQVQGQETQYF
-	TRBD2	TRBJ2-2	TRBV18	TGTGCCAGCTCCCCCGGACTAGCCGAGCTGTTTTTT	CASSPGLAELFF
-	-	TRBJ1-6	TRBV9	TGTGCCAGCAGCGTAGCCGTAAAGCCTGACTATAATTCACCCCTCCACTTT	CASSVAVKPDYNSPLHF
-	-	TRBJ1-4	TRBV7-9	TGTGCCAGCAGCTTACGGGTGGGGGGTAATGAAAAACTGTTTTTT	CASSLRVGGNEKLFF
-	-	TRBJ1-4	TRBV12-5	TGTGCTAGTGGGGACAGAATAGAAGAAAAACTGTTTTTT	CASGDRIEEKLFF
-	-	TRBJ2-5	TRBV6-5	TGTGCCAGCAGTCATCTGGCGGGATGGCAAGAGACCCAGTACTTC	CASSHLAGWQETQYF
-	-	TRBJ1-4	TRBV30	TGTGCCTGGAGTGTGCTTAGAGAAAAACTGTTTTTT	CAWSVLREKLFF
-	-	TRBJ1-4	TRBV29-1	TGCAGCGTTGCAGCCCATCCCGGAGGGGAAAAACTGTTTTTT	CSVAAHPGGEKLFF
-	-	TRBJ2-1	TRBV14	TGTGCCAGCAGCCAAGATTTTGTGCGGGGAAGGAATGAGCAGTTCTTC	CASSQDFVRGRNEQFF
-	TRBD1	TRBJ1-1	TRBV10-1	TGCGCCAGCAGCCGACAGGGGATGGGCACTGAAGCTTTCTTT	CASSRQGMGTEAFF
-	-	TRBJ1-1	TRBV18	TGTGCCAGCTCACCACGGTTTGGGGAGGGCACTGAAGCTTTCTTT	CASSPRFGEGTEAFF
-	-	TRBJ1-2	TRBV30	TGTGCCTGGAGTGGAGGGAACAGGGCCTATGGCTACACCTTC	CAWSGGNRAYGYTF
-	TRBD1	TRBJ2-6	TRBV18	TGTGCCAGCTCACCAAACCCGGGACAGAAAACGGGGGCCAACGTCCTGACTTTC	CASSPNPGQKTGANVLTF
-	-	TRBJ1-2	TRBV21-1	TGTGCCAGCAGCCCTAGGACAGGATCGGACTATGGCTACACCTTC	CASSPRTGSDYGYTF
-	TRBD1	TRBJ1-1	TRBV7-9	TGTGCCAGCAGCCCCCAGGGGGCGGGAAACACTGAAGCTTTCTTT	CASSPQGAGNTEAFF
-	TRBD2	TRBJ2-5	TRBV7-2	TGTGCCAGCAGCTTCACTAGCGGGGGGGCCTTGAACCAAGAGACCCAGTACTTC	CASSFTSGGALNQETQYF
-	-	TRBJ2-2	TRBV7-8	TGTGCCAGCAGCCACCGGGCCGGGGAGCTGTTTTTT	CASSHRAGELFF
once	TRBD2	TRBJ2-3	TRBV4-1	TGCGCCAGCAGCCAAGTTCTAGCGGGGATCACAGATACGCAGTATTTT	CASSQVLAGITDTQYF